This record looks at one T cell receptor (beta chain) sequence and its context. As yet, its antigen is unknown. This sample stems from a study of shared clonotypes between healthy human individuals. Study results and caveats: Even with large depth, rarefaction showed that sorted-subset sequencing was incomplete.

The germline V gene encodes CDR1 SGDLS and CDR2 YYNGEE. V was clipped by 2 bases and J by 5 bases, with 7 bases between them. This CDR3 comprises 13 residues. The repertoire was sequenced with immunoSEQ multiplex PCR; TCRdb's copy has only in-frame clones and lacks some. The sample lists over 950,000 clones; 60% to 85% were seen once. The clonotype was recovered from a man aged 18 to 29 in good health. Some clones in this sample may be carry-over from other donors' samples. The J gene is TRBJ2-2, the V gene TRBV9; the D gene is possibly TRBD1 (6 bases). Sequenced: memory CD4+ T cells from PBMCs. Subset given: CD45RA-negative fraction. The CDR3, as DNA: TGTGCCAGCAGCGTTACAGGGACCGGGGAGCTGTTTTTT. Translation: CASSVTGTGELFF. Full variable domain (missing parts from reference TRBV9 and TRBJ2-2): DSGVTQTPKHLITATGQRVTLRCSPRSGDLSVYWYQQSLDQGLQFLIQYYNGEERAKGNILERFSAQQFPDLHSELNLSSLELGDSALYFCASSVTGTGELFFGEGSRLTVL.